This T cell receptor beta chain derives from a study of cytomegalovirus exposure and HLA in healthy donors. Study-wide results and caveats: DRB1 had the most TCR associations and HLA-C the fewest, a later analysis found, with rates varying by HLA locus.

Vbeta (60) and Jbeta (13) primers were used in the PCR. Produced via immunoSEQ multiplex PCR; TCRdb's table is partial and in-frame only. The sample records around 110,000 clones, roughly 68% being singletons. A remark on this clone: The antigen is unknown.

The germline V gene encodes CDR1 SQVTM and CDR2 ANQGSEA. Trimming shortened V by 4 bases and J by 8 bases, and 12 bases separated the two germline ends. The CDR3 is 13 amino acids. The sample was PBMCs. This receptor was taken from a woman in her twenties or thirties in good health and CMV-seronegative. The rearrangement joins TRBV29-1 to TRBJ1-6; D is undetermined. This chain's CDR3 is CSVGDQVDSPLHF. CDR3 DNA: TGCAGCGTTGGAGACCAGGTCGATTCACCCCTCCACTTT.